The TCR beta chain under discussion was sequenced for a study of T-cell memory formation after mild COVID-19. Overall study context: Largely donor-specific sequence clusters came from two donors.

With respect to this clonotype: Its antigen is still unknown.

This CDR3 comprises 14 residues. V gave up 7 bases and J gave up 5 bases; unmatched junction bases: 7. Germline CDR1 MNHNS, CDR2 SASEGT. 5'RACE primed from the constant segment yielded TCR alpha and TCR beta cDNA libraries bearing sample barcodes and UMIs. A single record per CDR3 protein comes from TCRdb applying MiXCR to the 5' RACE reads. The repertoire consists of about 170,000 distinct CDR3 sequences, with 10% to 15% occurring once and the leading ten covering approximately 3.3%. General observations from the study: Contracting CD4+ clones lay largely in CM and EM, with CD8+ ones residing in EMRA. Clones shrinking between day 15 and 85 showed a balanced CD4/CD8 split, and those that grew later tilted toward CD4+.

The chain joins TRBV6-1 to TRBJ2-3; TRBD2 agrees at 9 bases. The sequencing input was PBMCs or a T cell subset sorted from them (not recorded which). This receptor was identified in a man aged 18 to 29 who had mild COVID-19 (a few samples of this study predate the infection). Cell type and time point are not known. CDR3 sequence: CASNGGGAGDTQYF. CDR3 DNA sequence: TGTGCCAGCAACGGCGGGGGGGCGGGAGATACGCAGTATTTT.